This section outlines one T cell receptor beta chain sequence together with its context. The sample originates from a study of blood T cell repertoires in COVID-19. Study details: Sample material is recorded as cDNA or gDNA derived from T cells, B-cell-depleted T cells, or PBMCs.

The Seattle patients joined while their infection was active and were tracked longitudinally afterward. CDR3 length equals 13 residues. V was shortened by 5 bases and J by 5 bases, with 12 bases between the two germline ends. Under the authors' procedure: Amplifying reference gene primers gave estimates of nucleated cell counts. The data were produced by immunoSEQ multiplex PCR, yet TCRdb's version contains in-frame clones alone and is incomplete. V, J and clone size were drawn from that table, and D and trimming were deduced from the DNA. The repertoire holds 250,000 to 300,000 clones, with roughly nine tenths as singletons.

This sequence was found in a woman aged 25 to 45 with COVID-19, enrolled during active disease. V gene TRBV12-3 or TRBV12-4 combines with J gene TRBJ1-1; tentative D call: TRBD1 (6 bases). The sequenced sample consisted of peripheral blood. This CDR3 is CASSLGTSTEAFF. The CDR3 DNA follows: TGTGCCAGCAGTCTCGGGACATCTACTGAAGCTTTCTTT.